What follows are 17 T cell receptor beta chains derived from one specimen sequenced in a study of blood T cell repertoires in COVID-19. Produced via immunoSEQ multiplex PCR; TCRdb's table is partial and in-frame only. The table records 360,000 or so clones, around 90% of them present only once. Material for sequencing was peripheral blood. The receptors stem from a woman aged 55-70 years with COVID-19, enrolled during active disease.

The J gene is TRBJ2-7, the V gene TRBV11-2; D is perhaps TRBD1 (5 bases). Trimming took off 3 bases at V and 3 bases at J, with 12 bases between the two ends. The CDR3 has 14 residues. Germline CDR1 is SGHAT and CDR2 is FQNNGV. The CDR3 DNA reads TGTGCCAGCAGCTTCGTCGCAGGGCTCTACGAGCAGTACTTC. Amino acid sequence: CASSFVAGLYEQYF.

V is TRBV2 and J is TRBJ2-5; D not certain. CDR3 length: 12 residues. Germline lookup yields CDR1 SNHLY and CDR2 FYNNEI. V gave up 6 bases and J gave up 5 bases, with 10 bases separating them. The CDR3 protein is CASSGVRETQYF. CDR3 nucleotide sequence: TGTGCCAGCAGCGGCGTGAGGGAGACCCAGTACTTC.

In its sample, this clone was seen many times. The chain combines TRBV3-1 (or the pseudogene TRBV3-2) with TRBJ1-4; D perhaps matches TRBD1 (5 bases). V was cut by 0 bases and J by 8 bases, with 13 bases left in between. CDR1 LGHDT and CDR2 YNNKEL come from the germline V gene (reference sequence). The CDR3 length is 15 residues. The CDR3 DNA reads TGTGCCAGCAGCCAAGATCGGGGGATCGGCGAAAAACTGTTTTTT. Its translation is CASSQDRGIGEKLFF.

V and J are TRBV9 and TRBJ2-1; D is undetermined. This CDR3 is 15 amino acids long. The germline V gene has CDR1 SGDLS and CDR2 YYNGEE. The ends were cut back, 3 bases at V and 4 bases at J, with 14 bases in the middle. The CDR3 DNA reads TGTGCCAGCAGCGGAGACCAACAGTCTTACAATGAGCAGTTCTTC. Encoded protein: CASSGDQQSYNEQFF.

The chain links TRBV11-2 to TRBJ2-4; D possibly corresponds to TRBD1 (6 bases). This CDR3 contains 14 residues. Germline V gene lookup returns CDR1 SGHAT and CDR2 FQNNGV. V was trimmed by 4 bases and J by 14 bases, leaving 21 bases between them. The DNA for the CDR3 is TGTGCCAGCAGCTCCGTAACAGGGTTCGGGGCGGAGTACTTC. It encodes CASSSVTGFGAEYF.

This chain uses TRBV21-1 with TRBJ1-2; whether TRBD1, the table's D call, matches the DNA was not checked. TRBV21-1 is assigned pseudogene status. This CDR3 comprises 12 residues. CDR3 nucleotide sequence: TGTGCCAGGGCCCCAGCTAACTATGGCTACACCTTC. The encoded protein is CARAPANYGYTF.

The chain combines TRBV3-1 (or the pseudogene TRBV3-2) with TRBJ2-2; D is unresolved. The CDR3 has 13 residues. V was trimmed by 0 bases and J by 5 bases, leaving 4 bases between them. Germline CDR1 is LGHDT and CDR2 is YNNKEL (reference sequence). This CDR3 is CASSQDRTGELFF. The CDR3 region has the DNA TGTGCCAGCAGCCAAGATAGAACCGGGGAGCTGTTTTTT.

CDR3 coding DNA: TGTGCCAGTAGTATAGGGGACAGTCCGAAGCCCCAGCATTTT. Encoded protein: CASSIGDSPKPQHF. This rearrangement joins TRBV19 to TRBJ1-5; 7 bases line up with TRBD1. Germline loops: CDR1 LNHDA, CDR2 SQIVND (reference sequence). The CDR3 sequence is 14 residues long. Trimming removed 1 base from V and 8 bases from J; junction bases left unmatched: 5. Filled out from reference TRBV19 and TRBJ1-5, the complete variable domain reads DGGITQSPKYLFRKEGQNVTLSCEQNLNHDAMYWYRQDPGQGLRLIYYSQIVNDFQKGDIAEGYSVSREKKESFPLTVTSAQKNPTAFYLCASSIGDSPKPQHFGDGTRLSIL.

The rearrangement uses TRBV27 and TRBJ1-2; 8 bases are shared with TRBD1. Trimming at V came to 5 bases and at J to 2 bases, leaving 4 bases not matched to a gene. Germline CDR1 MNHEY, CDR2 SMNVEV (reference sequence). CDR3 length equals 14 residues. The CDR3 reads CASSPDRGNYGYTF. DNA of the CDR3: TGTGCCAGCAGTCCTGACAGGGGAAACTATGGCTACACCTTC.

The chain is built from TRBV9 and TRBJ2-7; 7 bases match TRBD1. This CDR3 has 14 residues. The germline V gene has CDR1 SGDLS and CDR2 YYNGEE. Germline trimming cut 0 bases from V and 5 bases from J; bases unmatched to any gene: 5. CDR3 sequence reads: CASSVVGTDHEQYF. The CDR3 nucleotides are TGTGCCAGCAGCGTAGTAGGGACAGACCACGAGCAGTACTTC.

The V gene is TRBV9, the J gene TRBJ2-1, with 7 nucleotides matching TRBD1. Germline CDR1 and CDR2: SGDLS and YYNGEE. This CDR3 spans 16 amino acids. V was clipped by 4 bases and J by 3 bases; unmatched bases: 10. CDR3 coding DNA: TGTGCCAGCAGCACAACAGGGGCCACGGGCTACAATGAGCAGTTCTTC. Its protein is CASSTTGATGYNEQFF.

The chain is built from TRBV9 and TRBJ2-1; perhaps TRBD2 as D (6 bases). Germline values: CDR1 SGDLS, CDR2 YYNGEE. V lost 3 bases to trimming and J lost 7 bases, with 20 bases between them. This CDR3 comprises 16 residues. The CDR3 reads CASSEGPGRGANEQFF. DNA of the CDR3: TGTGCCAGCAGCGAGGGGCCTGGGCGGGGAGCGAATGAGCAGTTCTTC.

The chain uses TRBV20-1 and TRBJ2-1; unclear D gene. With 7 bases removed from V and 4 bases from J, the gap between germline ends came to 8 bases. The CDR3 is 11 amino acids. Germline lookup yields CDR1 DFQATT and CDR2 SNEGSKA (reference sequence). The CDR3 loop reads CSGSLYNEQFF. As DNA, the CDR3 is TGCAGTGGTAGCTTATACAATGAGCAGTTCTTC.

The chain is built from TRBV3-1 (or the pseudogene TRBV3-2) and TRBJ1-6; D might be TRBD1 (6 bases). Trimming shortened V by 1 base and J by 5 bases, and 9 bases separated the two germline ends. Germline CDR1 LGHDT, CDR2 YNNKEL (reference sequence). The CDR3 extends over 15 amino acids. The CDR3 DNA is TGTGCCAGCAGCCAAGGAACAGGGAATAATTCACCCCTCCACTTT. Translation: CASSQGTGNNSPLHF.

The chain carries TRBV10-3 and TRBJ2-3, with 7 nucleotides matching TRBD2. CDR1 and CDR2 from the germline V gene are ENHRY and SYGVKD. CDR3 length equals 15 residues. The trim removed 11 bases at V and 0 bases at J, leaving 11 bases unmatched. CDR3 protein: CASGEGSFSTDTQYF. For the CDR3, the DNA is TGTGCCTCGGGGGAGGGAAGTTTTAGCACAGATACGCAGTATTTT.

V gene TRBV18 combines with J gene TRBJ1-2; D gene ambiguous. Germline CDR1 reads KGHSH; CDR2 reads LQKENI. The CDR3 has 13 amino acids. V lost 3 bases and J lost 8, with 13 bases in between. In DNA, the CDR3 is TGTGCCAGCTCACCGACGGAGGTTAGAGGCTACACCTTC. It is translated as CASSPTEVRGYTF.

The chain links TRBV9 to TRBJ1-1; a possible D gene is TRBD1 (6 bases). Germline values: CDR1 SGDLS, CDR2 YYNGEE. V was shortened by 4 bases and J by 0 bases, with 13 bases between the two germline ends. The CDR3 spans 15 residues. CDR3 nucleotide sequence: TGTGCCAGCAGCCCACAGGGAACCATGAACACTGAAGCTTTCTTT. Translating it yields CASSPQGTMNTEAFF. The full variable domain, with the rest looked up from reference TRBV9 and TRBJ1-1, is DSGVTQTPKHLITATGQRVTLRCSPRSGDLSVYWYQQSLDQGLQFLIQYYNGEERAKGNILERFSAQQFPDLHSELNLSSLELGDSALYFCASSPQGTMNTEAFFGQGTRLTVV.